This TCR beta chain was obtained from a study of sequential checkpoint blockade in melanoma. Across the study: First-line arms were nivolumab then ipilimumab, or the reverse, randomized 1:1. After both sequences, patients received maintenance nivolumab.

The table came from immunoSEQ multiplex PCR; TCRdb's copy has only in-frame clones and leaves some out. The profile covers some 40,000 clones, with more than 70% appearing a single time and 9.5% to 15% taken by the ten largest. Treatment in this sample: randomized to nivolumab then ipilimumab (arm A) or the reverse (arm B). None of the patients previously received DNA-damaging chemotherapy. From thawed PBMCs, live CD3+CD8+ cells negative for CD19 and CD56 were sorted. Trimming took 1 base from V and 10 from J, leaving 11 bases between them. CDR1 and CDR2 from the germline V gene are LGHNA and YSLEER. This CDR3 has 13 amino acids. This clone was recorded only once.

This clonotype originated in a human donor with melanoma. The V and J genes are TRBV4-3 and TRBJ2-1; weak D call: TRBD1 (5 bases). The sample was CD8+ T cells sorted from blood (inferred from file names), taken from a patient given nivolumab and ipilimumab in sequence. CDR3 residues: CASSQGFGAEQFF. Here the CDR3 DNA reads TGCGCCAGCAGCCAAGGGTTTGGGGCCGAGCAGTTCTTC.